This TCR beta chain was recorded in a study of shared clonotypes between healthy human individuals. As regards this clone: Its antigen remains unknown. The sample contains more than one DNA sequence encoding this CDR3.

Assay used: immunoSEQ multiplex PCR; TCRdb lists only in-frame clones, some missing. Counted here are 2,500,000 or so clones, 80% to 95% occurring once; the ten biggest clones make up 0.37%. Study outcomes and limitations: Several donors had around 5.2% of their naive CD4 clonotypes in common.

This CDR3 region has 15 residues. The germline V gene encodes CDR1 SGHRS and CDR2 YFSETQ. The junction had 2 bases not matched to a gene; V was cut back by 0 bases and J by 3 bases. This sequence originates from a man aged 18 to 35 in good health. Some clones in this sample may be carry-over from other donors' samples. The source material was naive CD4+ T cells from PBMCs. Subset denoted: CD45RA+ positively selected. The chain carries TRBV5-1 and TRBJ2-1, with TRBD2 matching over 8 bases. The CDR3: CASSLATSGYNEQFF. CDR3 in DNA: TGCGCCAGCAGCTTGGCAACTAGCGGCTACAATGAGCAGTTCTTC.